This is a list of T cell receptor beta chains from one sample in a study of blood T cells in healthy people across ages. TCRdb itself ran the 5' RACE reads through MiXCR, one entry per CDR3 protein. The repertoire holds around 1.5 million distinct CDR3 sequences, around 59% seen once, with 6.5% to 8.5% in the top ten. The specimen was blood. Receptors were obtained from a man aged 18 to 30 in good health. Both conserved end residues are part of each CDR3. A D gene is named only where the DNA matches it firmly. Clone size is stated in some rows and not others, as once, few, many or a class when expanded.

d_call | clone_size | j_call | v_call | cdr3_aa | cdr3_nt
- | - | TRBJ1-2 | TRBV20-1 | CSARDHQDGYTF | TGCAGTGCTAGGGACCATCAGGATGGCTACACCTTC
- | many | TRBJ1-2 | TRBV6-2/TRBV6-3 | CASSGSNYGYTF | TGTGCCAGCAGCGGGTCTAACTATGGCTACACCTTC
- | - | TRBJ2-2 | TRBV5-1 | CASSLAGAANTGELFF | TGCGCCAGCAGCTTGGCCGGGGCGGCGAACACCGGGGAGCTGTTTTTT
- | - | TRBJ1-4 | TRBV15 | CATSSVGLGEKLFF | TGTGCCACCAGCAGTGTTGGACTTGGGGAAAAACTGTTTTTT
- | - | TRBJ2-1 | TRBV29-1 | CSVVYRANEQFF | TGCAGCGTTGTATACAGGGCCAATGAGCAGTTCTTC
- | - | TRBJ2-5 | TRBV20-1 | CSADGSGETQYF | TGCAGTGCGGATGGTTCGGGAGAGACCCAGTACTTC
TRBD1 | - | TRBJ2-2 | TRBV7-9 | CASSWDRGQAGELFF | TGTGCCAGCAGCTGGGACAGGGGGCAGGCCGGGGAGCTGTTTTTT
- | - | TRBJ2-4 | TRBV27 | CVSSLSRQLAKNIQYF | TGTGTCAGCAGTTTATCGAGGCAGTTAGCCAAAAACATTCAGTACTTC
- | - | TRBJ2-1 | TRBV29-1 | CSTADSYNEQFF | TGCAGCACTGCGGACTCCTACAATGAGCAGTTCTTC
- | - | TRBJ2-1 | TRBV25-1 | CASTKGGLYNEQFF | TGTGCCAGCACCAAGGGAGGCCTCTACAATGAGCAGTTCTTC
TRBD2 | - | TRBJ2-3 | TRBV27 | CASRTPAGGIDTQYF | TGTGCCAGCAGGACTCCAGCGGGAGGGATAGATACGCAGTATTTT
- | - | TRBJ2-7 | TRBV4-2 | CASSPLTGGVIYEQYF | TGTGCCAGCAGCCCCCTGACCGGAGGTGTGATCTACGAGCAGTACTTC
- | few | TRBJ1-2 | TRBV9 | CASNLGVGANYGYTF | TGTGCCAGCAACCTAGGCGTTGGGGCTAACTATGGCTACACCTTC
- | - | TRBJ2-3 | TRBV5-1 | CASSFGNSETDTQYF | TGCGCCAGCAGCTTTGGGAATAGTGAGACAGATACGCAGTATTTT
TRBD2 | - | TRBJ2-7 | TRBV5-1 | CASSLVRTSGSSYEQYF | TGCGCCAGCAGCTTGGTAAGGACTAGCGGCAGCTCCTACGAGCAGTACTTC
- | - | TRBJ1-3 | TRBV12-3/TRBV12-4 | CASSGESSGNTIYF | TGTGCCAGCAGTGGAGAGAGCTCTGGAAACACCATATATTTT
- | - | TRBJ1-1 | TRBV5-1 | CASSLCGTEVFF | TGCGCCAGCAGCTTGTGTGGGACTGAAGTTTTCTTT
TRBD2 | - | TRBJ2-1 | TRBV4-1 | CASSQDTGLAGDEQFF | TGCGCCAGCAGCCAAGATACGGGACTAGCGGGAGATGAGCAGTTCTTC
- | - | TRBJ2-7 | TRBV7-6 | CASSPNPGDAHEQYF | TGTGCCAGCAGCCCCAACCCAGGGGATGCCCACGAGCAGTACTTC
- | - | TRBJ2-5 | TRBV28 | CASRERGRETQYF | TGTGCCAGCAGGGAACGAGGAAGGGAGACCCAGTACTTC
TRBD1 | - | TRBJ2-7 | TRBV20-1 | CSASWTGGMDEQYF | TGCAGTGCTTCCTGGACAGGGGGAATGGACGAGCAGTACTTC
- | - | TRBJ1-1 | TRBV7-9 | CASSLPRVGVRTNTEAFF | TGTGCCAGCAGCCTACCTAGAGTAGGAGTCCGTACGAACACTGAAGCTTTCTTT
- | - | TRBJ2-7 | TRBV2 | CASSDENHEQYF | TGCGCCAGCAGTGATGAAAACCACGAGCAGTACTTC
- | - | TRBJ2-1 | TRBV4-3 | CASSQTVLDNEQFF | TGCGCCAGCAGCCAAACGGTCCTGGACAATGAGCAGTTCTTC
- | - | TRBJ2-1 | TRBV7-2 | CASRGSGSYNEQFF | TGTGCCAGCAGAGGTAGCGGCTCCTACAATGAGCAGTTCTTC
TRBD1 | - | TRBJ2-4 | TRBV2 | CASMTGTGNIQYF | TGTGCCAGCATGACCGGGACAGGGAACATTCAGTACTTC
- | few | TRBJ2-5 | TRBV12-3/TRBV12-4 | CASSSASTSLQETQYF | TGTGCCAGCAGTTCCGCCTCAACAAGCCTTCAAGAGACCCAGTACTTC
- | - | TRBJ1-2 | TRBV25-1 | CASSGGGGHTF | TGTGCCAGCAGTGGTGGTGGGGGGCACACCTTC
- | - | TRBJ2-1 | TRBV28 | CASSLPEAGHKQFF | TGTGCCAGCAGTTTACCGGAGGCGGGGCATAAGCAGTTCTTC
TRBD2 | few | TRBJ2-1 | TRBV14 | CASSPGLAIEQFF | TGTGCCAGCTCGCCCGGACTAGCTATTGAGCAGTTCTTC
TRBD2 | few | TRBJ2-5 | TRBV5-1 | CASSLDSGRVGETQYF | TGCGCCAGCAGCTTGGATAGCGGGAGGGTCGGAGAGACCCAGTACTTC
TRBD2 | - | TRBJ2-7 | TRBV5-1 | CASSVTAPGLAAYEQYF | TGCGCCAGCAGCGTAACCGCACCGGGACTAGCGGCCTACGAGCAGTACTTC
- | - | TRBJ2-4 | TRBV28 | CASLHPAKNIQYF | TGTGCCAGCCTCCATCCTGCCAAAAACATTCAGTACTTC
TRBD2 | - | TRBJ2-1 | TRBV16 | CASSLEASGSHEQFF | TGTGCCAGCAGCCTAGAGGCTAGCGGGAGTCATGAGCAGTTCTTC
- | - | TRBJ2-3 | TRBV4-3 | CASSQERGRYTDTQYF | TGCGCCAGCAGCCAAGAACGAGGCCGATACACAGATACGCAGTATTTT
- | - | TRBJ2-3 | TRBV4-2 | CASSQRRQGTIGDTQYF | TGTGCCAGCAGCCAAAGAAGGCAGGGGACCATCGGGGATACGCAGTATTTT